Listed below are T cell receptor beta chains from one sample, sequenced in a study of T cell changes during pregnancy in multiple sclerosis. Measured with immunoSEQ multiplex PCR; TCRdb has only the in-frame clones, and not every one. The sample gives roughly 90,000 clones, under 95% of which show up once; around 2% is in the top ten. This sample comprised peripheral blood, obtained in the first trimester of pregnancy. Receptors were obtained from a female donor in good health, enrolled as a control in a pregnancy study. The CDR3 runs from the conserved cysteine through the conserved F or W. The D gene is left open where the match is weak. Rows give clone size only sometimes, using once, few, many, or a class for an expanded clone.

TRBD1,TRBV25-1,TRBJ2-5,NA,CASKGAQSETQYF,TGTGCCAGCAAGGGGGCCCAATCGGAGACCCAGTACTTC
NA,TRBV10-3,TRBJ1-1,once,CAISERGSNTEAFF,TGTGCCATCAGTGAGAGGGGATCGAACACTGAAGCTTTCTTT
NA,TRBV7-2,TRBJ1-2,NA,CASRLNIGGGRNYTF,TGTGCCAGCAGATTAAACATTGGGGGCGGGAGAAACTACACCTTC
NA,TRBV6-5,TRBJ2-5,NA,CASSYLNQETQYF,TGTGCCAGCAGTTACTTAAACCAAGAGACCCAGTACTTC
NA,TRBV19,TRBJ1-5,NA,CASGDSYQPQHF,TGTGCCAGTGGAGACAGTTATCAGCCCCAGCATTTT
TRBD2,TRBV7-8,TRBJ2-5,NA,CASSLGAGLAGDFQETQYF,TGTGCCAGCAGCTTAGGAGCGGGACTAGCGGGGGACTTCCAAGAGACCCAGTACTTC
NA,TRBV6-1,TRBJ1-2,few,CASSEKEEGYGYTF,TGTGCCAGCAGTGAAAAAGAGGAGGGCTATGGCTACACCTTC
NA,TRBV10-3,TRBJ1-2,NA,CAISERGDYGYTF,TGTGCCATCAGTGAGAGAGGCGACTATGGCTACACCTTC
NA,TRBV11-2,TRBJ2-7,once,CASSFLVGDEQYF,TGTGCCAGCAGCTTCCTGGTCGGGGACGAGCAGTACTTC
TRBD1,TRBV29-1,TRBJ1-1,NA,CSVVGRGPMNTEAFF,TGCAGCGTTGTCGGCAGGGGGCCCATGAACACTGAAGCTTTCTTT
TRBD1,TRBV28,TRBJ1-1,NA,CASRDRGTTEAFF,TGTGCCAGCAGGGACAGGGGGACCACTGAAGCTTTCTTT
TRBD1,TRBV7-9,TRBJ1-2,once,CASSLARGTGSEGYTF,TGTGCCAGCAGCTTAGCCCGTGGGACAGGGTCTGAGGGCTACACCTTC
TRBD1,TRBV27,TRBJ2-7,NA,CASSFIQGVGEQYF,TGTGCCAGCAGTTTCATACAGGGGGTTGGCGAGCAGTACTTC